A single sample gave rise to the 8 T cell receptor beta chains below, sequenced in a study of OX40 agonist ivuxolimab in advanced cancers. Receptor libraries were prepared by the immunoSEQ multiplex PCR assay. This immuneACCESS table, as held by TCRdb, lists in-frame sequences with V and J called but not all clones. Of the missing ones, under half trace to an unresolved V gene in checked studies; the others have no known cause. The sample yields 45,000 to 50,000 clones; 85% to 90% were counted once. 1.5% to 2% of the sample goes to the ten largest clones. The sequenced sample was CD4+ or CD8+ T cells sorted from blood, obtained in a trial of the OX40 agonist ivuxolimab. Receptors were obtained from an adult with an advanced solid tumor such as melanoma, head and neck, liver or kidney cancer.

V is TRBV19 and J is TRBJ2-1; TRBD2 matches at 7 bases. The CDR3 is made up of 16 amino acids. J lost 3 bases, V lost 5 bases, and 10 bases had no gene match. Germline V lookup: CDR1 LNHDA, CDR2 SQIVND (reference sequence). The DNA for the CDR3 is TGTGCCAGTAGTCAGGTGGGGGGGGTTGTCTACAATGAGCAGTTCTTC. It yields the protein CASSQVGGVVYNEQFF.

V and J are TRBV2 and TRBJ1-2; D is uncertain. Trimming cost V 4 bases and J 4 bases, with 4 bases left between them. The CDR3 is 11 amino acids. The germline V gene encodes CDR1 SNHLY and CDR2 FYNNEI. CDR3 in DNA: TGTGCCAGCAGTGTCCGCTATGGCTACACCTTC. Its translation is CASSVRYGYTF.

The V gene is TRBV6-1, the J gene TRBJ2-1, with 8 bases lining up with TRBD2. The trim removed 4 bases at V and 12 bases at J, leaving 17 bases unmatched. The CDR3 has 16 amino acids. CDR1 MNHNS and CDR2 SASEGT come from the germline V gene. The CDR3 region has the DNA TGTGCCAGCAGTGCAAGCGTAGGCGGGGGGTCCTCGGGGCAGTTCTTC. Translation: CASSASVGGGSSGQFF.

Regarding this clone: Its ends do not fully match the called genes, so a read error is possible. V gene TRBV30 combines with J gene TRBJ2-1; D remains ambiguous. The CDR3 contains 14 residues. CDR1 is GTSNPN and CDR2 is SVGIG in the germline V gene (reference sequence). The CDR3 sequence is CAWRFWAATDEQFF. Written as DNA, the CDR3 is TGTGCCTGGAGATTCTGGGCGGCAACGGATGAACAGTTCTTC.

The chain has TRBV4-1 and TRBJ1-6; perhaps TRBD1 as D (6 bases). The CDR3 is 19 residues long. The V end was cut by 2 bases, the J end by 0 bases, with 17 bases between. Germline CDR1 reads MGHRA; CDR2 reads YSYEKL. CDR3 DNA: TGCGCCAGCAGCCAAAAAGCCGGGGGCCGAAGCTCCTATAATTCACCCCTCCACTTT. As protein: CASSQKAGGRSSYNSPLHF.

The table lists this clone with a few counts. This rearrangement joins TRBV6-6 to TRBJ2-1; 9 bases map to TRBD2. V trimming: 4 bases; J trimming: 5 bases; junction bases outside the gene matches: 6. From germline, CDR1 is MNHNY and CDR2 SVGAGI (reference sequence). This CDR3 has 15 residues. In DNA, the CDR3 is TGTGCCAGCAGTTCCGGCCTAGCGGGGAACAATGAGCAGTTCTTC. This translates into CASSSGLAGNNEQFF.

The J gene is TRBJ2-5, the V gene TRBV2; no firm D call. Deletions cut 6 bases from V and 1 base from J, with 9 bases between. This CDR3 comprises 13 residues. In germline, CDR1 is SNHLY, CDR2 FYNNEI. This CDR3 reads CASRTPFQETQYF. The CDR3 nucleotides are TGTGCCAGCAGGACACCATTCCAAGAGACCCAGTACTTC.

CDR3 bases: TGTGCCAGCAGGACTGACAGCCTGAACACTGAAGCTTTCTTT. It yields the protein CASRTDSLNTEAFF. J is TRBJ1-1 and V is TRBV2, with D possibly matching TRBD1 (5 bases). Germline CDR1 SNHLY, CDR2 FYNNEI. The CDR3 is 14 amino acids. V lost 6 bases and J lost 0, with 11 bases in between. Complete variable domain (other parts from reference TRBV2 and TRBJ1-1): EPEVTQTPSHQVTQMGQEVILRCVPISNHLYFYWYRQILGQKVEFLVSFYNNEISEKSEIFDDQFSVERPDGSNFTLKIRSTKLEDSAMYFCASRTDSLNTEAFFGQGTRLTVV.